This T cell receptor beta chain is drawn from a study of cytomegalovirus exposure and HLA in healthy donors. This clone has more than one count but fewer than ten. PCR amplification relied on 60 Vbeta primers (plus 13 Jbeta primers). Clones were sequenced by immunoSEQ multiplex PCR, and TCRdb holds only the in-frame ones, with some missing. The data contain under 75,000 clones, around 68% of them singletons. Likely unrecorded immune exposures existed in these nominally healthy donors. Material for sequencing was PBMCs. The sequence came from a middle-aged man in good health and CMV-seropositive.

The CDR3: CATQGGGTTGQPQHF. CDR3 in DNA: TGTGCCACCCAGGGTGGGGGGACTACGGGACAGCCCCAGCATTTT. The V gene is TRBV10-3, the J gene TRBJ1-5; possible D gene TRBD1, 5 bases. The ends were cut back, 10 bases at V and 7 bases at J, with 23 bases in the middle. The CDR3 covers 15 residues. Germline loops: CDR1 ENHRY, CDR2 SYGVKD.